A single sample gave rise to the 18 T cell receptor beta chains below, sequenced in a study of blood T cell repertoires in COVID-19. TCRdb keeps only in-frame clones here, not all; method: immunoSEQ multiplex PCR. The sample records approximately 170,000 clones, roughly 85% being singletons. Sequenced material: peripheral blood. All receptors derive from a woman over 75 with active or convalescent COVID-19.

This chain uses TRBV7-6 with TRBJ2-1, with TRBD1 matching 7 bases. J lost 6 bases, V lost 4 bases, and 3 bases had no gene match. This CDR3 contains 13 residues. The germline V gene encodes CDR1 SGHVS and CDR2 FNYEAQ. CDR3 sequence: CASSYYRGNEQFF. Written as DNA, the CDR3 is TGTGCCAGCAGCTATTACAGGGGCAATGAGCAGTTCTTC.

The rearrangement links TRBV3-1 (or the pseudogene TRBV3-2) to TRBJ1-6; D is undetermined. The CDR3 extends over 16 amino acids. Between the trimmed V and J ends, which lost 2 bases and 5 bases, there was a span of 13 bases. Germline V gene lookup returns CDR1 LGHDT and CDR2 YNNKEL (reference sequence). CDR3: CASSQSRGGHNSPLHF. CDR3 nucleotide sequence: TGTGCCAGCAGCCAAAGCCGGGGAGGGCATAATTCACCCCTCCACTTT.

The chain combines TRBV2 with TRBJ1-1; weak D call: TRBD1 (6 bases). In germline, CDR1 is SNHLY, CDR2 FYNNEI. V was pared by 4 bases and J by 4 bases, with 13 bases between. The CDR3 totals 14 residues. CDR3 amino acids: CASSVGGGSTEAFF. For the CDR3, the DNA is TGTGCCAGCAGTGTAGGGGGGGGGAGCACTGAAGCTTTCTTT.

This chain uses TRBV30 with TRBJ1-2; D gene uncertain. CDR1 GTSNPN and CDR2 SVGIG come from the germline V gene (reference sequence). This CDR3 has 12 residues. Trimming shortened V by 2 bases and J by 2 bases, and 6 bases separated the two germline ends. The CDR3 DNA follows: TGTGCCTGGAGTAAACAGAACTATGGCTACACCTTC. It is translated as CAWSKQNYGYTF.

The chain recombines TRBV13 with TRBJ2-1, with D unresolved. Trimming cost V 1 base and J 6 bases, with 4 bases left between them. CDR3 size: 12 residues. CDR1 is PRHDT and CDR2 is FYEKMQ in the germline V gene (reference sequence). CDR3 residues: CASSLALNEQFF. CDR3 nucleotides: TGTGCCAGCAGCTTAGCCCTCAATGAGCAGTTCTTC. Combining the CDR3 with reference TRBV13 and TRBJ2-1 gives the whole variable domain AAGVIQSPRHLIKEKRETATLKCYPIPRHDTVYWYQQGPGQDPQFLISFYEKMQSDKGSIPDRFSAQQFSDYHSELNMSSLELGDSALYFCASSLALNEQFFGPGTRLTVL.

This chain links TRBV5-1 with TRBJ2-5; D is ambiguous. CDR1 and CDR2 (germline): SGHRS, YFSETQ. This CDR3 region has 12 residues. Trimming cost V 4 bases and J 5 bases, with 9 bases left between them. This CDR3 is CASSVNGETQYF. In DNA, the CDR3 is TGCGCCAGCAGCGTAAACGGGGAGACCCAGTACTTC.

The chain employs TRBV5-1 and TRBJ1-2; TRBD1 might be the D (6 bases). V lost 0 bases, J lost 6 bases, and 12 bases lay in between. This CDR3 is built from 14 residues. Per the germline V gene, CDR1 is SGHRS and CDR2 is YFSETQ. The CDR3 reads CASSLVGTRDGYTF. The CDR3 nucleotides read TGCGCCAGCAGCTTGGTGGGGACAAGGGATGGCTACACCTTC.

The chain couples TRBV7-2 to TRBJ2-3; D is unresolved. The CDR3 spans 14 residues. V shed 1 base and J shed 4 bases, with 9 bases lying between them. Per the germline V gene, CDR1 is SGHTA and CDR2 is FQGNSA. The chain's CDR3 is CASSLGARSDTQYF. CDR3 coding DNA: TGTGCCAGCAGCTTAGGAGCTCGCTCAGATACGCAGTATTTT.

DNA for the CDR3: TGTGCCAGCAGCTTGGGGACAGCTCGCTACGAGCAGTACTTC. Translated, it gives CASSLGTARYEQYF. This sequence joins TRBV7-9 and TRBJ2-7; 7 bases are a match to TRBD1. The CDR3 is made up of 14 amino acids. V lost 3 bases, J lost 3 bases, and 5 bases stayed unmatched. Germline loops: CDR1 SEHNR, CDR2 FQNEAQ (reference sequence).

The sample holds one count of this clone. This chain uses TRBV9 with TRBJ2-7; TRBD2 aligns across 8 bases. The CDR3 has 15 residues. Trimming took 0 bases from V and 6 from J; bases not matched to a gene: 8. CDR1 and CDR2 (germline): SGDLS, YYNGEE. DNA of the CDR3: TGTGCCAGCAGCGTAGATTCCAGCGGGAGTGTCGAGCAGTACTTC. Its protein product is CASSVDSSGSVEQYF.

V usage is TRBV2 and J usage is TRBJ2-3, with 8 bases lining up with TRBD2. Losses at the gene ends were 6 bases for V and 4 bases for J; bases not matched to a gene: 12. This CDR3 has 16 residues. The germline gives CDR1 SNHLY, CDR2 FYNNEI. The CDR3 protein is CASRSRGGRNPDTQYF. The DNA for the CDR3 is TGTGCCAGCAGGAGCCGGGGCGGGAGGAACCCAGATACGCAGTATTTT.

The chain couples TRBV19 to TRBJ1-5; D is undetermined. V lost 1 base, J lost 3 bases, and 10 bases lay in between. This CDR3 is built from 15 residues. Germline V gene lookup returns CDR1 LNHDA and CDR2 SQIVND (reference sequence). The CDR3 sequence: CASSIGRGNNQPQHF. The DNA of the CDR3 is TGTGCCAGTAGTATAGGGAGAGGGAACAATCAGCCCCAGCATTTT. Full variable domain (outside the CDR3, taken from reference TRBV19 and TRBJ1-5): DGGITQSPKYLFRKEGQNVTLSCEQNLNHDAMYWYRQDPGQGLRLIYYSQIVNDFQKGDIAEGYSVSREKKESFPLTVTSAQKNPTAFYLCASSIGRGNNQPQHFGDGTRLSIL.

The V call is TRBV5-1, the J call TRBJ2-5, with 11 bases identical to TRBD2. Germline loops: CDR1 SGHRS, CDR2 YFSETQ. Unmatched junction bases numbered 9, after V lost 0 bases and J lost 2 bases. This CDR3 is 18 amino acids long. CDR3 loop: CASSLVALAGVGQETQYF. CDR3 DNA sequence: TGCGCCAGCAGCTTGGTTGCACTAGCGGGAGTTGGTCAAGAGACCCAGTACTTC.

This sequence joins TRBV28 and TRBJ2-7; 7 nucleotides match TRBD1. There are 14 residues in the CDR3. Trimming cost V 5 bases and J 3 bases; bases outside gene matches: 7. The germline CDR1 and CDR2 sequences are MDHEN and SYDVKM. The CDR3 nucleotides read TGTGCCAGCAGTCCGCCAGGACAGGACTACGAGCAGTACTTC. Translated, it gives CASSPPGQDYEQYF.

The chain uses TRBV2 and TRBJ1-4; TRBD1 matches at 7 bases. The CDR3 contains 13 residues. Germline CDR1 reads SNHLY; CDR2 reads FYNNEI. The V and J ends lost 7 bases and 16 bases, in that order; junction bases with no gene match: 15. CDR3 residues: CASKRDSAEFRFF. In nucleotides, the CDR3 is TGTGCCAGCAAACGGGACAGCGCGGAATTTCGGTTTTTT.

This clone was recorded once. The rearrangement joins TRBV5-1 to TRBJ1-3; D is possibly TRBD1 (6 bases). Looked up from germline, CDR1 is SGHRS and CDR2 is YFSETQ. V shed 5 bases and J shed 0 bases, with 12 bases lying between them. This CDR3 spans 15 amino acids. The CDR3: CASRVDSYSGNTIYF. CDR3 sequence (DNA): TGCGCCAGCAGGGTGGACAGTTACTCTGGAAACACCATATATTTT.

DNA for the CDR3: TGTGCCATCAGTGAAGGACAGGGTTTGAAGCAGTTCTTC. Its translation: CAISEGQGLKQFF. The V call is TRBV10-3, the J call TRBJ2-1; 8 nucleotides line up with TRBD1. Germline lookup yields CDR1 ENHRY and CDR2 SYGVKD. The CDR3 totals 13 residues. V shed 3 bases, J shed 11 bases, and the junction held 6 bases outside the gene matches.

The chain carries TRBV5-1 and TRBJ2-3; weak D call: TRBD2 (6 bases). This CDR3 is built from 14 residues. Germline CDR1 reads SGHRS; CDR2 reads YFSETQ. Trimming cost V 4 bases and J 1 base, with 10 bases left between them. The DNA of the CDR3 is TGCGCCAGCAGCAGGGAGGCGGGCACAGATACGCAGTATTTT. Translation gives CASSREAGTDTQYF.